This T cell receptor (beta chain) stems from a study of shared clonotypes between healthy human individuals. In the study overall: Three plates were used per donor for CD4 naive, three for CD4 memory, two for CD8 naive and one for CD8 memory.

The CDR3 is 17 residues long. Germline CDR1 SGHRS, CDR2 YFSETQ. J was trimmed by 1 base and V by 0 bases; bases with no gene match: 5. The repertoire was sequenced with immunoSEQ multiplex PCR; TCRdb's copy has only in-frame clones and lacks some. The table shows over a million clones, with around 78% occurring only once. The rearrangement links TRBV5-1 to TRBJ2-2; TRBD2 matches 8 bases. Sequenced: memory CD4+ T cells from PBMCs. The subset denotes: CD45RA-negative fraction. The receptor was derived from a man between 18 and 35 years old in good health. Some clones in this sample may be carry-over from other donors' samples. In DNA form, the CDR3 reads TGCGCCAGCAGCTTGGATCCAGCGGGGGAGAACACCGGGGAGCTGTTTTTT. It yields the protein CASSLDPAGENTGELFF.